These T cell receptor beta chains were read from a single sample in a study of tumor-infiltrating lymphocytes in primary liver carcinoma. One entry per CDR3 protein results from TCRdb running MiXCR on the multiplex PCR reads. This sample has more than 60,000 distinct CDR3 sequences, with roughly three quarters found just once. The sequenced sample was liver tumor tissue from sampling region 4. These receptors all come from a man aged 40-49 years with primary liver carcinoma and hepatitis B virus infection. Each CDR3 is given with its conserved first and last residue. A D gene is named only where the DNA matches it firmly. Size values are once, few and many counts, or a class for expanded clones, and some rows have none.

DNA	CDR3	D	V	J	size
TGTGCCAGCAGCCCGAGAGAGGCCTGGGTAAATAAGCGGTTCTTC	CASSPREAWVNKRFF	.	TRBV7-8	TRBJ2-1	once
TGTGTCAGCGGCTGGCGGACAGGGAACCACTATGGCTACACATTC	CVSGWRTGNHYGYTF	TRBD1	TRBV7-8	TRBJ1-2	.
TGTGCCAGCAATGAACCGGAACAGGGCGGCGAGCAGTACTTC	CASNEPEQGGEQYF	.	TRBV6-1	TRBJ2-7	.
TGTGACAGCTCCTCAGGCGCCGGGGGCGAAAAACTGTTTTTT	CDSSSGAGGEKLFF	.	TRBV18	TRBJ1-4	.
TGTGCCAGCAGCCAAGTGGGGACTTACAATGAGCAGTTCTTC	CASSQVGTYNEQFF	.	TRBV6-5	TRBJ2-1	.
TGCAGTGCTAGAGTCTCCGACGGGTCGAGGTCCACTGAAGCTTTCTTT	CSARVSDGSRSTEAFF	.	TRBV20-1	TRBJ1-1	.
TGTGCCAGCAGTGTTAGCGGTACAAATGAGCAACTCTTC	CASSVSGTNEQLF	.	TRBV6-4	TRBJ2-1	.
TGTGCCAGCAGCTTAGATCTTGAGGTGGCTCAGCCCCAGCATTTT	CASSLDLEVAQPQHF	.	TRBV11-3	TRBJ1-5	.
TGTGTCAGCAGCCTTAGCGGTGAGCAGTTCTTC	CVSSLSGEQFF	.	TRBV5-4	TRBJ2-1	.
TGTGCCTGCAGAATGTCCTACGAGCAGTACTTC	CACRMSYEQYF	.	TRBV28	TRBJ2-7	.
TGTGCCAGCAGCTTAGGTTTAACCCAATACAATGGACAGTTCTTC	CASSLGLTQYNGQFF	.	TRBV11-1	TRBJ2-1	.
TGTACCAGCACAATAGACCCTGAGGCCGACGAGCAGTACTTC	CTSTIDPEADEQYF	.	TRBV12-3/TRBV12-4	TRBJ2-7	.
TGTGCTAGCCTCGGGGGGCAGGGAGCCGGGGGGCTGTTTTTT	CASLGGQGAGGLFF	.	TRBV28	TRBJ2-2	.
TGTGCCAGCAGTGAAGCTGGCGAGACCGGGGAGCTGTTTTTT	CASSEAGETGELFF	.	TRBV6-1	TRBJ2-2	.
TGTGCCTGCAGACGACGGGAGAACACTGAAGCTTCCTTT	CACRRRENTEASF	.	TRBV6-6	TRBJ1-1	.
TGTGCCAGCAGCTTAAAACAGGGTTTGCAGTACTTC	CASSLKQGLQYF	.	TRBV11-2	TRBJ2-7	.
TGTACCAGCAGAAAGCGGGAGGGCTTATACAAGCAGTACTTC	CTSRKREGLYKQYF	TRBD2	TRBV28	TRBJ2-7	.
TGTGCCAGCAGTTTATACCCAGGGTCCAACACCAAGGAGCTGTTTTTC	CASSLYPGSNTKELFF	.	TRBV12-3/TRBV12-4	TRBJ2-2	once
TGTGCCATCAGTTGGGGGGAAATCCATTACTTC	CAISWGEIHYF	.	TRBV10-3	TRBJ2-5	.
TGTGCCAGCAGTCCAAACCCTACAGGGTCCTACGAGCAGTACTTC	CASSPNPTGSYEQYF	.	TRBV7-2	TRBJ2-7	.
TGTGTCAGCAGCGCTGGAGAGGGGGATGGAAAACTGTTTTTT	CVSSAGEGDGKLFF	.	TRBV28	TRBJ1-4	once
TGTGCCACCAGTGATGCCTGGGGGACAGGGAAAACGACTAGCACAGATACGCAGTATTTT	CATSDAWGTGKTTSTDTQYF	TRBD1	TRBV24-1	TRBJ2-3	few
TGTGCCAGCTCACCAGGGCAGGGGGCATCCAATCAGCCCCAGCATTTT	CASSPGQGASNQPQHF	TRBD1	TRBV18	TRBJ1-5	.
TGCGTCAGCAGTGAGTTTACGTTAACCTATGGCTACACCTTC	CVSSEFTLTYGYTF	.	TRBV10-2	TRBJ1-2	.
TGCAGCGTTGCCCAGGGTGATACTAGCCTCCTCGTAGCCCAGTACTTC	CSVAQGDTSLLVAQYF	.	TRBV29-1	TRBJ2-5	once
TGTGCCAGCAGCACTCACCGGGACAGGGGAATTTTCAACACTGAAGCTTTCTTT	CASSTHRDRGIFNTEAFF	TRBD1	TRBV4-2	TRBJ1-1	medium-sized
TGCAGCGTTCTTCTTCCGGGAGTGGTAGATACGCTGTACTTT	CSVLLPGVVDTLYF	.	TRBV29-1	TRBJ2-3	few
TGCAGCGTTACCCGCCCCGGACTAGCGGGAGGGCTCTCGGATACGCAGTATTTT	CSVTRPGLAGGLSDTQYF	TRBD2	TRBV29-1	TRBJ2-3	many
TGTGCCAGCAGTGAACAACAGGTCACCTACGAGCAGTACTTC	CASSEQQVTYEQYF	.	TRBV6-1	TRBJ2-7	many
TGCGCCGGCAGCCAAGGGCAGGGCGGCTCCTACGAGCGGTACTTC	CAGSQGQGGSYERYF	.	TRBV4-1	TRBJ2-7	once
TGTGCCAGCAGCATATATGCTAGCGAACAGTACTTC	CASSIYASEQYF	.	TRBV5-6	TRBJ2-7	.
TGTGCCAGCAGCCAATTGGATGGGGCAGGCAATGAGCAGCTCTTC	CASSQLDGAGNEQLF	.	TRBV4-2	TRBJ2-1	.
TGTGCTTGCAGCTCGCTAGCGGGTGAGGGGCAGTTCTTC	CACSSLAGEGQFF	TRBD2	TRBV5-5	TRBJ2-1	.
TGTGCCAGTAGTATGGGACGCCTCCAAGAGACCCAGTACTTC	CASSMGRLQETQYF	.	TRBV19	TRBJ2-5	few
TGTGCCAGCAGCCAAGGGGGGACGACGGCCGGGGAGCTGTTTTTT	CASSQGGTTAGELFF	.	TRBV28	TRBJ2-2	few
TGTGCCAGCAGCGGACAGGGCGGTACGGAGACCCAGTACTTC	CASSGQGGTETQYF	TRBD1	TRBV2	TRBJ2-5	.
TGTGCCAGCAGTGAAGTATCAGTTGGAAACACCATATATTTT	CASSEVSVGNTIYF	.	TRBV2	TRBJ1-3	.
TGCGCCAGCAGCTTGGCGACAGGGGAAACAGATACGCAGTATTTT	CASSLATGETDTQYF	TRBD1	TRBV5-1	TRBJ2-3	many
TGCAGTGCTCTCCGGGACAGGGGAGTCACCGGGGAGCTGTTTTTT	CSALRDRGVTGELFF	TRBD1	TRBV20-1	TRBJ2-2	few
TGTGCCAGCAGCCGGGCAAACACTGAAGCTTTCTTT	CASSRANTEAFF	.	TRBV12-3/TRBV12-4	TRBJ1-1	many
TGTGTCAGTAACCGGGACAGAGGCTACGAGCAGTACTTC	CVSNRDRGYEQYF	TRBD1	TRBV6-5	TRBJ2-7	.
TGTGCCAGCAGCAAGAGACTAGTGGTTAGCACAGATACGCAATATTTT	CASSKRLVVSTDTQYF	.	TRBV11-2	TRBJ2-3	.
TGTGCCAGTGGACTAGCGGGCCAAGAGACCCAGTACTTC	CASGLAGQETQYF	TRBD2	TRBV12-3/TRBV12-4	TRBJ2-5	many
TGTGCCAGCAGCCAAGCGGGGGGACTGGGACAGTTCTATGGCTACACCTTC	CASSQAGGLGQFYGYTF	TRBD1	TRBV14	TRBJ1-2	.
TGTGCCTGGAGTTATCCTCCCGGAGCTAACTATGGCCACACCTTC	CAWSYPPGANYGHTF	.	TRBV30	TRBJ1-2	.
TGTGCCTGGAAGACGGGAGCAGCAAACTACGAGCAGTACTTC	CAWKTGAANYEQYF	.	TRBV30	TRBJ2-7	many
TGTGCCAGCAGCTCTCGATACACTGATGCTTTCTTT	CASSSRYTDAFF	.	TRBV13	TRBJ1-1	.
TGTGCCAGCAGTTACTATGTTCAAGCGGGATATGGGGATACGCAGTATTTT	CASSYYVQAGYGDTQYF	TRBD2	TRBV6-2/TRBV6-3	TRBJ2-3	.